Listed here is a single TCR beta chain. Its target is not known. Assay used: immunoSEQ multiplex PCR; TCRdb lists only in-frame clones, some missing. The data contain around 110,000 clones, around 89% of them seen just once; the ten biggest clones take up roughly 1.7%. Time point reported: peripheral blood 6 weeks after treatment start. The data originate from a study of PD-L1 blockade in urothelial cancer. Study overall: Atezolizumab (1,200 mg intravenously every 3 weeks) began at some point between 2014 and 2016 for patients. General study results and limits: Greater 3-week expansion of tumor-associated blood clones was recorded for durable-benefit patients.

The CDR3 spans 16 residues. The V and J ends lost 4 bases and 3 bases respectively, with 19 bases between them. Germline V lookup: CDR1 SGHDT, CDR2 YYEEEE. The genes are TRBV5-6 and TRBJ1-1; D possibly corresponds to TRBD1 (6 bases). This TCR derives from a man aged 55 to 70 with urothelial cancer. The material sequenced was PBMCs, taken around atezolizumab (anti-PD-L1) treatment. CDR3 sequence: CASSGNHRVRDTEAFF. CDR3 coding DNA: TGTGCCAGCAGCGGAAATCACAGGGTACGGGACACTGAAGCTTTCTTT. The variable domain in full, with the rest retrieved from reference TRBV5-6 and TRBJ1-1, is DAGVTQSPTHLIKTRGQQVTLRCSPKSGHDTVSWYQQALGQGPQFIFQYYEEEERQRGNFPDRFSGHQFPNYSSELNVNALLLGDSALYLCASSGNHRVRDTEAFFGQGTRLTVV.